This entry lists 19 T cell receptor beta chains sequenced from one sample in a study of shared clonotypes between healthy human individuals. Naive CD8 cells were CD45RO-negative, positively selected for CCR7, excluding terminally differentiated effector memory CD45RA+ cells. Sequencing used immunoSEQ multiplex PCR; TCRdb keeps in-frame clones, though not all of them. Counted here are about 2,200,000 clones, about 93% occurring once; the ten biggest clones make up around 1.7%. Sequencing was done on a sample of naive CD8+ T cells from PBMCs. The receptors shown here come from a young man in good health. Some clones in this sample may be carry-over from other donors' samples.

The CDR3 loop is CASSEGDWDRAEAFF. CDR3 bases: TGTGCCAGCAGTGAAGGGGACTGGGACAGGGCGGAAGCTTTCTTT. The V and J genes are TRBV2 and TRBJ1-1, with 9 bases lining up with TRBD1. V lost 1 base and J lost 8; bases outside the gene matches: 8. Germline CDR1 SNHLY, CDR2 FYNNEI. This CDR3 is 15 amino acids long.

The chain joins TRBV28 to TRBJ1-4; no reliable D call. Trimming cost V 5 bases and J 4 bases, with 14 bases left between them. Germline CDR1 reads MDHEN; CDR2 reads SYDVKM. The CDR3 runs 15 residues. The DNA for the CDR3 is TGTGCCAGCAGTCCCCTGTTGGGAGTTAATGAAAAACTGTTTTTT. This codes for CASSPLLGVNEKLFF.

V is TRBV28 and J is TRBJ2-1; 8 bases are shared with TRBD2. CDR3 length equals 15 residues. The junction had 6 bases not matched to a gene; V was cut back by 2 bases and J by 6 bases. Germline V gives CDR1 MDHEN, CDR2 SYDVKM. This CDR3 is CASSLGREAFNEQFF. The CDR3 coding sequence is TGTGCCAGCAGTTTAGGGCGGGAGGCGTTCAATGAGCAGTTCTTC.

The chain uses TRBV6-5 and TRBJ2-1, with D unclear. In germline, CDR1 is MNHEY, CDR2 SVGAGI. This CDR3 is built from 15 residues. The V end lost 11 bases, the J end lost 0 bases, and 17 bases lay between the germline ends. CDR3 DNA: TGTGCCTCTAGAACCCATGGTGGCTCCTACAATGAGCAGTTCTTC. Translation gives CASRTHGGSYNEQFF.

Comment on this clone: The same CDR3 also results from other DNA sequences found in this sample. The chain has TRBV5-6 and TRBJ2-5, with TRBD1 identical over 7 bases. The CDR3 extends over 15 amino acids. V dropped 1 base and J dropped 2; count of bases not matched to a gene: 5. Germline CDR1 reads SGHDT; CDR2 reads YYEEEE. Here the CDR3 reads CASSLPGTEQETQYF. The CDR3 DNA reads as TGTGCCAGCAGCTTGCCGGGGACAGAGCAAGAGACCCAGTACTTC.

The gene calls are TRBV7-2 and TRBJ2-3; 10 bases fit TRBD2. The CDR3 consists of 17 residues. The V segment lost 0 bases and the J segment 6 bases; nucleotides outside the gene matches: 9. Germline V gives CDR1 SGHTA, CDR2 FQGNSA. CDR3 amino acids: CASSLATSGTIRDTQYF. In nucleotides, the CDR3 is TGTGCCAGCAGCTTAGCAACTAGCGGGACAATAAGGGATACGCAGTATTTT.

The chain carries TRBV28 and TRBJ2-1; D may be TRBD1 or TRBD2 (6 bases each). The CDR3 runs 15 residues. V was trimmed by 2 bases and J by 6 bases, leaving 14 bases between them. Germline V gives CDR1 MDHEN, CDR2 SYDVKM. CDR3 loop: CASSLRNREVNEQFF. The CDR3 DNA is TGTGCCAGCAGTTTAAGGAACAGGGAGGTCAATGAGCAGTTCTTC.

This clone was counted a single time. The CDR3 reads CASSLAGVVYEQYF. For the CDR3, the DNA is TGTGCCAGCAGCTTAGCGGGAGTGGTCTACGAGCAGTACTTC. The genes are TRBV7-9 and TRBJ2-7; possible D gene TRBD2, 5 bases. Deletions cut 0 bases from V and 3 bases from J, with 9 bases between. CDR3 length: 14 residues. Per the germline V gene, CDR1 is SEHNR and CDR2 is FQNEAQ (reference sequence).

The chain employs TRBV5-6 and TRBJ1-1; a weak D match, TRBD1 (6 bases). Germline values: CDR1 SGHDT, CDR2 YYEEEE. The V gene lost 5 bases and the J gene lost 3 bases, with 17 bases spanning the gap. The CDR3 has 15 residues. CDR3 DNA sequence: TGTGCCAGCAGAACGCTCAAGACAGGTTACACTGAAGCTTTCTTT. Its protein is CASRTLKTGYTEAFF.

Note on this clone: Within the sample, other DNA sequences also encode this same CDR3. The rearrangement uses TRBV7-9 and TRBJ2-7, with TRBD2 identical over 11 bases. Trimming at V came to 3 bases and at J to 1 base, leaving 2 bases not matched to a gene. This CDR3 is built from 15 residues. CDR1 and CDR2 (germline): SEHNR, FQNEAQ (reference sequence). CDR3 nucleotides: TGTGCCAGCAGCTTGGGACTAGCGGCTTCCTACGAGCAGTACTTC. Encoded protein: CASSLGLAASYEQYF.

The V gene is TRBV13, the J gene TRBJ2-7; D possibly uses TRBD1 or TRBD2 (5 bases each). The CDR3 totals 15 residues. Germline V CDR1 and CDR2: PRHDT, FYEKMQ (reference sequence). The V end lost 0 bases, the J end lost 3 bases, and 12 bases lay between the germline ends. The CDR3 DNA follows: TGTGCCAGCAGCTTAGGGAGGGCTGGGGGCTACGAGCAGTACTTC. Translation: CASSLGRAGGYEQYF. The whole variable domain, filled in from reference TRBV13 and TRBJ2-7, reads AAGVIQSPRHLIKEKRETATLKCYPIPRHDTVYWYQQGPGQDPQFLISFYEKMQSDKGSIPDRFSAQQFSDYHSELNMSSLELGDSALYFCASSLGRAGGYEQYFGPGTRLTVT.

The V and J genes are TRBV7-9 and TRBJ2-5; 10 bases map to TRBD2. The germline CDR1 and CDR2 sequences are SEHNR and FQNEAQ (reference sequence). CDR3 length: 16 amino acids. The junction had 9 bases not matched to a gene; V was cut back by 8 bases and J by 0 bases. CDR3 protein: CASLDSGRGYQETQYF. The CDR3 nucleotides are TGTGCCAGCTTAGACAGCGGGAGGGGGTACCAAGAGACCCAGTACTTC. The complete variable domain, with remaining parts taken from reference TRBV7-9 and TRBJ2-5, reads DTGVSQNPRHKITKRGQNVTFRCDPISEHNRLYWYRQTLGQGPEFLTYFQNEAQLEKSRLLSDRFSAERPKGSFSTLEIQRTEQGDSAMYLCASLDSGRGYQETQYFGPGTRLLVL.

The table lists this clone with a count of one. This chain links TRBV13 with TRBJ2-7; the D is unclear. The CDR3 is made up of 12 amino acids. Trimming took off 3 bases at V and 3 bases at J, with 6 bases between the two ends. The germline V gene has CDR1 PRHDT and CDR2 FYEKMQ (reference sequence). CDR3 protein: CASSFTDYEQYF. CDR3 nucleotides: TGTGCCAGCAGCTTTACGGACTACGAGCAGTACTTC. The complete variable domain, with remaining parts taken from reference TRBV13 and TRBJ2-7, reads AAGVIQSPRHLIKEKRETATLKCYPIPRHDTVYWYQQGPGQDPQFLISFYEKMQSDKGSIPDRFSAQQFSDYHSELNMSSLELGDSALYFCASSFTDYEQYFGPGTRLTVT.

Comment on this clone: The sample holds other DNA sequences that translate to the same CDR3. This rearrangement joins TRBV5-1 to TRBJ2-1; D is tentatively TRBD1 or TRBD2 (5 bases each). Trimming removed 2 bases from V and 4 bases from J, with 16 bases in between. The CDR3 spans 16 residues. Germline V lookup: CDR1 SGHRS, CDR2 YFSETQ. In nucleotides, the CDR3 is TGCGCCAGCAGCTTACCGGGACCCGGGGTTTACAATGAGCAGTTCTTC. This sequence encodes CASSLPGPGVYNEQFF.

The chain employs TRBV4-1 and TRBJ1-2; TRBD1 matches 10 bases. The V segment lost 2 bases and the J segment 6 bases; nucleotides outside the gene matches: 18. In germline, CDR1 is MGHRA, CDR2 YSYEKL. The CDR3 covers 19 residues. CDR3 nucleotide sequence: TGCGCCAGCAGCCAAATTACCAGGGGGACAGGGGACGGAGTGAATGGCTACACCTTC. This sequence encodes CASSQITRGTGDGVNGYTF.

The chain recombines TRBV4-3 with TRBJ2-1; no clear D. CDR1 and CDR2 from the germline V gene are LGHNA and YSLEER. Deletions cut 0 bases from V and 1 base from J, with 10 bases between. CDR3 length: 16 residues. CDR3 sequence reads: CASSQDGVGSYNEQFF. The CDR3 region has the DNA TGCGCCAGCAGCCAAGATGGGGTTGGTTCCTACAATGAGCAGTTCTTC.

CDR3 nucleotide sequence: TGTGCCAGCAGCTTAGAGCGTTGGGACAGGGGCCTTGTACCCTACGAGCAGTACTTC. This encodes CASSLERWDRGLVPYEQYF. The chain couples TRBV7-9 to TRBJ2-7; 10 positions match TRBD1. This CDR3 is 19 amino acids long. Unmatched junction bases numbered 14, after V lost 1 base and J lost 2 bases. CDR1 is SEHNR and CDR2 is FQNEAQ in the germline V gene (reference sequence).

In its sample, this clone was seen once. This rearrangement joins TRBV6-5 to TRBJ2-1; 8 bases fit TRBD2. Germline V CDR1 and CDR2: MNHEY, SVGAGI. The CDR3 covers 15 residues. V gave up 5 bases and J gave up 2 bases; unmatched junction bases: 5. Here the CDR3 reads CASSRLASAYNEQFF. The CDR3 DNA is TGTGCCAGCAGTAGACTAGCGTCAGCCTACAATGAGCAGTTCTTC.

CDR3 in DNA: TGTGCCAGCAGTAAGGGGACTCCAAGGAACTATGGCTACACCTTC. Translated: CASSKGTPRNYGYTF. The chain is built from TRBV27 and TRBJ1-2; maybe TRBD1 (5 bases). This CDR3 region has 15 residues. From germline, CDR1 is MNHEY and CDR2 SMNVEV (reference sequence). Trimming pared 5 bases from V and 2 bases from J, leaving 15 bases between.